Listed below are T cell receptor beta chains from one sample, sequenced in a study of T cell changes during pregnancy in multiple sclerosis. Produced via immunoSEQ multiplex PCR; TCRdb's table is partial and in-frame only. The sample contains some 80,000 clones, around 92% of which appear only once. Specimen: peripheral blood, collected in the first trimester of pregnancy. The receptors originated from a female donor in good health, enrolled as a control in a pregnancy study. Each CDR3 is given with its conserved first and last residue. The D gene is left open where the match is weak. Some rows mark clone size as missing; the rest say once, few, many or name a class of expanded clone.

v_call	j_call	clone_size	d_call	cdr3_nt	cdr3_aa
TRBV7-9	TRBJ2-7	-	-	TGTGCCAGCAGCTTCTGGCAGGGGGGCTCCTACGAGCAGTACTTC	CASSFWQGGSYEQYF
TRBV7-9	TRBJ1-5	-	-	TGTGCCAGCAGCTTAGCCGGTCAGCCCCAGCATTTT	CASSLAGQPQHF
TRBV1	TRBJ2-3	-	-	TGCACCAGCAGCCCAGACCACACAGATACGCAGTATTTT	CTSSPDHTDTQYF
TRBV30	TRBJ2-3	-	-	TGTGCCTGGAGGGCTAGCGGCACAGATACGCAGTATTTT	CAWRASGTDTQYF
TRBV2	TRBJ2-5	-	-	TGTGCCAGCAGTCCTATTCAGGGTCAAGAGACCCAGTACTTC	CASSPIQGQETQYF
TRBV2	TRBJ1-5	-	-	TGTGCCAGCGAGGGGGTGGGGGGCAATCAGCCCCAGCATTTT	CASEGVGGNQPQHF
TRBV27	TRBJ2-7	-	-	TGTGCCAGCAGTTTAAGGACTTTGGGCGAGCAGTACTTC	CASSLRTLGEQYF
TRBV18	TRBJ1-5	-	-	TGTGCCAGCTCACCAGGGGCCGATCAGCCCCAGCATTTT	CASSPGADQPQHF
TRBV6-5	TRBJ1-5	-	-	TGTGCCAGCAGCCTCAGGGCCCGGGAGCCCCAGCATTTT	CASSLRAREPQHF
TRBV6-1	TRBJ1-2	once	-	TGTGCCAGCAGTGAAGCGCTTCGAGGGTATGGCTACACCTTC	CASSEALRGYGYTF
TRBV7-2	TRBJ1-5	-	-	TGTGCCAGCAGCTTAGGGATACAGGAGAATCTGCCCCAGCATTTT	CASSLGIQENLPQHF
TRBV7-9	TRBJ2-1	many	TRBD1	TGTGCCAGCAGCCCGGGGACAGTAAATGATGAGCAGTTCTTC	CASSPGTVNDEQFF
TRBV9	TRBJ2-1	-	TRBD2	TGTGCCAGCCAAATAGCGGGGGACTACAATGAGCAGTTCTTC	CASQIAGDYNEQFF
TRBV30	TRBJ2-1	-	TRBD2	TGTGCCTGGAGTGTAAGTAGCGGGAGCTACAATGAGCAGTTCTTC	CAWSVSSGSYNEQFF
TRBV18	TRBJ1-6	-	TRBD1	TGTGCCAGCTCACCGGGACAGTCTTTATCCCTCCACTTT	CASSPGQSLSLHF
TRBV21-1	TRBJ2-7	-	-	TGTGCCACCAGACAACTTCTCGGACACATCTACGAGCAGTACTTC	CATRQLLGHIYEQYF
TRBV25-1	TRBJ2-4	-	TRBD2	TGTGCCAGCAGTGACCCCTACGGGGGGGGTAAAAACATTCAGTACTTC	CASSDPYGGGKNIQYF
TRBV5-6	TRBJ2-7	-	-	TGTGCCAGCAGCTTAGGAGTTGGCGAGCAGTACTTC	CASSLGVGEQYF
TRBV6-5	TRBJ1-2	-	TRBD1	TGTGCCAGCAGTTACTCGCGAGGGGGCGCTCCCGGCTACACCTTC	CASSYSRGGAPGYTF
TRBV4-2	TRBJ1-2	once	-	TGTGCCAGCAGCCAGGGTGACAGCTATGGCTACACCTTC	CASSQGDSYGYTF
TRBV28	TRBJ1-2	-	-	TGTGCCAGCAGGGTGCAGGGGTATAGAATCGGCTACACCTTC	CASRVQGYRIGYTF
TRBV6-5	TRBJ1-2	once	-	TGTGCCAGCAGCCGTTTCGACCGGGATGGCTACACCTTC	CASSRFDRDGYTF
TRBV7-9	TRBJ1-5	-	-	TGTGCCAGCAGCTCGAGCGTTGGAGTTTATAGCAATCAGCCCCAGCATTTT	CASSSSVGVYSNQPQHF
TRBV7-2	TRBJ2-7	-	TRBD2	TGTGCCAGCAGCGAGGGACTAGCGGGAGTCTACGAGCAGTACTTC	CASSEGLAGVYEQYF
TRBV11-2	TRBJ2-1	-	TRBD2	TGTGCCAGCAGCTTAGTGGGAGGGTACAATGAGCAGTTCTTC	CASSLVGGYNEQFF
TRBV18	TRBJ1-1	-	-	TGTGCCAGCTCCCCTTCGCGGCCGAACACTGAAGCTTTCTTT	CASSPSRPNTEAFF
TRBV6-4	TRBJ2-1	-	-	TGTGCCAGCAGTGAAATAGCCCAGGAGGGCAATGAGCAGTTCTTC	CASSEIAQEGNEQFF
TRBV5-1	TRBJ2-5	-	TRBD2	TGCGCCAGCAGCCCCTCTCTCGGACTAGCGGGGTCTTCCCAAGAGACCCAGTACTTC	CASSPSLGLAGSSQETQYF
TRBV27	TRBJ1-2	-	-	TGTGCCAGCGGGGAGAACTATGGCTACACCTTC	CASGENYGYTF
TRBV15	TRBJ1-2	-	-	TGTGCCACCAGCAGGGACATCAAAGGCTACACCTTC	CATSRDIKGYTF
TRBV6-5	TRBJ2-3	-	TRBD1	TGTGCCAGCGAAGGGACAGGAGCCACAGATACGCAGTATTTT	CASEGTGATDTQYF
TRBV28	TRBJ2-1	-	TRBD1	TGTGCCAGCAGGGACAGGGTTAAGGTGAATGAGCAGTTCTTC	CASRDRVKVNEQFF
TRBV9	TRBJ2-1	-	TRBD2	TGTGCCAGCAGCGTAGATGGAATTATAGCGGGGAACAATGAGCAGTTCTTC	CASSVDGIIAGNNEQFF
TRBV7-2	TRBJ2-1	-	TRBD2	TGTGCCAGCAGCCCCAGCGGGACCACCTACAATGAGCAGTTCTTC	CASSPSGTTYNEQFF
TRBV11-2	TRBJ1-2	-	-	TGTGCCAGCAGCTCCGGACAAGGCTATGGCTACACCTTC	CASSSGQGYGYTF
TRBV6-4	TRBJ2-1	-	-	TGTGCCAGCAGTGACTCTGGCCAGTTCGCTTACAATGAGCAGTTCTTC	CASSDSGQFAYNEQFF
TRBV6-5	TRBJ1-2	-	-	TGTGCCAGCAGCTTCCTTGGGCCTAACTATGGCTACACCTTC	CASSFLGPNYGYTF
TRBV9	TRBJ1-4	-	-	TGTGCCAGCAGTTCACAGGGTAGGGAAAAACTGTTTTTT	CASSSQGREKLFF
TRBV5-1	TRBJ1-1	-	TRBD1	TGCGCCAGCAGTCCTCGGCGGGACAGCGTTAACACTGAAGCTTTCTTT	CASSPRRDSVNTEAFF
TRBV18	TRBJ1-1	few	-	TGTGCCAGCTCACCTCAAGACAGGAACACTGAAGCTTTCTTT	CASSPQDRNTEAFF
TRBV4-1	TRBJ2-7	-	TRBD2	TGCGCCAGCAGCCACTCCGAGCGGGATTGGCGCTACGAGCAGTACTTC	CASSHSERDWRYEQYF